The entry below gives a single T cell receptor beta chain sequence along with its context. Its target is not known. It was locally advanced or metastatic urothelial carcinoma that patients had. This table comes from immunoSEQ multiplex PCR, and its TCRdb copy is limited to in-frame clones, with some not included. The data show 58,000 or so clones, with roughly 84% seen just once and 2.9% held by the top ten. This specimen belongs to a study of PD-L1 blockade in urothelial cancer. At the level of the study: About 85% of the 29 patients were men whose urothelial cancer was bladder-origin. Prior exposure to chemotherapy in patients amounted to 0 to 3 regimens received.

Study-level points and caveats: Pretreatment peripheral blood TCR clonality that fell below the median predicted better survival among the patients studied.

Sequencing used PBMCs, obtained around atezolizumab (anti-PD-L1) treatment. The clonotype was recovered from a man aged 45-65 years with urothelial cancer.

The CDR3 DNA reads as TGTGCCAGCAGTGAAACCCGGTCGGAAAAACTGTTTTTT. Translating gives CASSETRSEKLFF. V is TRBV2 and J is TRBJ1-4; D call uncertain. This CDR3 region has 13 residues. V gave up 2 bases and J gave up 8 bases, with 9 bases separating them. The germline CDR1 and CDR2 sequences are SNHLY and FYNNEI.